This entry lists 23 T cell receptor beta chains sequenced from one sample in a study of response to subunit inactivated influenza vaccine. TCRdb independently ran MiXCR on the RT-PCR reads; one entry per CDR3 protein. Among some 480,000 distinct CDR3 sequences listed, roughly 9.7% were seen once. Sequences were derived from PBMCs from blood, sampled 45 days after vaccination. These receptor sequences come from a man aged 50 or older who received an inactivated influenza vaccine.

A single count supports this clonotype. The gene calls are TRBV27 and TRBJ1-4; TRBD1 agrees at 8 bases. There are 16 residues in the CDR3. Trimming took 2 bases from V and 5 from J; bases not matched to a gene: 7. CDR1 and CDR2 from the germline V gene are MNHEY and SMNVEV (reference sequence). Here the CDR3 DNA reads TGTGCCAGCAGTTTAAATAACAGGGGGGGAAATGAAAAACTGTTTTTT. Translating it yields CASSLNNRGGNEKLFF.

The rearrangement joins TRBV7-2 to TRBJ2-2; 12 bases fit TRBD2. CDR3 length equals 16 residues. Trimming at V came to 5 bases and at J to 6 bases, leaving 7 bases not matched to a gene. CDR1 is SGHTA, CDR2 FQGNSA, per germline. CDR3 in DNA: TGTGCCAGCAGCCGGGCTAGCGGGAGGGCCGCCGGGGAGCTGTTTTTT. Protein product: CASSRASGRAAGELFF. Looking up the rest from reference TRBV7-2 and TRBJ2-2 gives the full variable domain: GAGVSQSPSNKVTEKGKDVELRCDPISGHTALYWYRQSLGQGLEFLIYFQGNSAPDKSGLPSDRFSAERTGGSVSTLTIQRTQQEDSAVYLCASSRASGRAAGELFFGEGSRLTVL.

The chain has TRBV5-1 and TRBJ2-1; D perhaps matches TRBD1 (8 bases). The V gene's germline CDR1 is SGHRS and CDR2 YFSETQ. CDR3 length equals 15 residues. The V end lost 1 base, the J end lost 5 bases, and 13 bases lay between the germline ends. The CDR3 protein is CASSLLQGGNNEQFF. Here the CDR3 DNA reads TGCGCCAGCAGCTTGCTACAGGGGGGGAACAATGAGCAGTTCTTC.

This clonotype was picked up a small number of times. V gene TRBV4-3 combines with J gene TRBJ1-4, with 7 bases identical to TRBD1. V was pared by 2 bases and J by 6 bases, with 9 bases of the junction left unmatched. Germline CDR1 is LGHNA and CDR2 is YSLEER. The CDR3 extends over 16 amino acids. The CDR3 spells CASSQTRRDSYEKLFF. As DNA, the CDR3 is TGCGCCAGCAGCCAAACCCGCCGGGACAGTTATGAAAAACTGTTTTTT.

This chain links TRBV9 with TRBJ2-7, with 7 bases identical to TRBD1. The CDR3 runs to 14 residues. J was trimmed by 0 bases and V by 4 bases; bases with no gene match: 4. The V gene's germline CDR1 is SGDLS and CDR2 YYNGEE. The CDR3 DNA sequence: TGTGCCAGCAGCATGGGGACAGTCTCCTACGAGCAGTACTTC. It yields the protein CASSMGTVSYEQYF.

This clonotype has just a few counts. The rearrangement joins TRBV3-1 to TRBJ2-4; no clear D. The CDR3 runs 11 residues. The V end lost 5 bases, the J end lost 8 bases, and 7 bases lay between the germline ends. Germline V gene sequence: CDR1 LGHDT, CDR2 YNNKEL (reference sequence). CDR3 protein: CASSSNDIQYF. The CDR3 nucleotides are TGTGCCAGCAGCTCCAATGACATTCAGTACTTC.

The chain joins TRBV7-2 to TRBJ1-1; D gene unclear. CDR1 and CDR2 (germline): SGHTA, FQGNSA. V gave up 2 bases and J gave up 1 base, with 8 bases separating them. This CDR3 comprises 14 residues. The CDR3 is CASSLKEANTEAFF. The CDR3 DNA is TGTGCCAGCAGCTTAAAAGAGGCGAACACTGAAGCTTTCTTT.

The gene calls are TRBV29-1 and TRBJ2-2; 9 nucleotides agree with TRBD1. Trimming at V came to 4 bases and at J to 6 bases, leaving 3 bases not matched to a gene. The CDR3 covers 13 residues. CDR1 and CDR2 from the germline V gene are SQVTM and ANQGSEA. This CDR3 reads CSVGDRVPGELFF. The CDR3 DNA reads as TGCAGCGTTGGGGACAGGGTGCCCGGGGAGCTGTTTTTT.

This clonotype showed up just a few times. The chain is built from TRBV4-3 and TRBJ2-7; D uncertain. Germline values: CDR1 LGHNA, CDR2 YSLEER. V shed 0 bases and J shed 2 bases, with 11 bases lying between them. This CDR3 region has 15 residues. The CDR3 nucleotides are TGCGCCAGCAGCCAAGAAAGTGGCTGGACCTACGAGCAGTACTTC. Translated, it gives CASSQESGWTYEQYF.

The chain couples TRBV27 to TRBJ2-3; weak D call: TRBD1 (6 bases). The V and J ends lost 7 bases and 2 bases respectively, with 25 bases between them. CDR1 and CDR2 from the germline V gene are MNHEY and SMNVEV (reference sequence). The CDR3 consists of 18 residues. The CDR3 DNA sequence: TGTGCCAGCACCCCCCGTGGTGGCAGGGGAGCGGTCACAGATACGCAGTATTTT. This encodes CASTPRGGRGAVTDTQYF.

The CDR3 region has the DNA TGTGCCAGCAGCTCTTGGAACACCGGGGAGCTGTTTTTT. This sequence encodes CASSSWNTGELFF. This chain connects TRBV7-2 to TRBJ2-2; D is uncertain. The germline V gene has CDR1 SGHTA and CDR2 FQGNSA. The CDR3 length is 13 residues. The V gene lost 4 bases and the J gene lost 1 base, with 4 bases spanning the gap.

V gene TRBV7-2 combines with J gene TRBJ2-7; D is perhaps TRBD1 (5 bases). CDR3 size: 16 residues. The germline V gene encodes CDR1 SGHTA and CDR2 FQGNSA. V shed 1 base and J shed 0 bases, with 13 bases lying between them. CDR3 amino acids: CASSLETAHHSYEQYF. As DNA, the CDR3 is TGTGCCAGCAGCTTAGAGACAGCACATCACTCCTACGAGCAGTACTTC.

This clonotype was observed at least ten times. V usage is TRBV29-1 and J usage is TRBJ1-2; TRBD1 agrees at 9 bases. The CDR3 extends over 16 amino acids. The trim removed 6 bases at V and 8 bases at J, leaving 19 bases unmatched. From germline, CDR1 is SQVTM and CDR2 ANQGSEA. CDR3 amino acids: CSVQTGTGFLVKGYTF. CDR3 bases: TGCAGCGTCCAGACCGGGACAGGGTTTTTGGTGAAAGGCTACACCTTC. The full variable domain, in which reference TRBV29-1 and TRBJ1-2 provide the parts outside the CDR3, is SAVISQKPSRDICQRGTSLTIQCQVDSQVTMMFWYRQQPGQSLTLIATANQGSEATYESGFVIDKFPISRPNLTFSTLTVSNMSPEDSSIYLCSVQTGTGFLVKGYTFGSGTRLTVV.

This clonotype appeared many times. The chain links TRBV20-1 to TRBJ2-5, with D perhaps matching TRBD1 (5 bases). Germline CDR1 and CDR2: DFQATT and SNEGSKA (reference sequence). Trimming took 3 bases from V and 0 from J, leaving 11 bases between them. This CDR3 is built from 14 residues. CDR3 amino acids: CSARTEKYQETQYF. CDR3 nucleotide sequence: TGCAGTGCTAGGACAGAAAAGTACCAAGAGACCCAGTACTTC.

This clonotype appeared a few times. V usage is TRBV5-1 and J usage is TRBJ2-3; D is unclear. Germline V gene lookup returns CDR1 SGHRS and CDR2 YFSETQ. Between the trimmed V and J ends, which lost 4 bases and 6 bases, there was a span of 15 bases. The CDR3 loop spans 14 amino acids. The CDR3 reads CASSHGRTGDTQYF. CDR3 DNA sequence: TGCGCCAGCAGCCACGGACGGACGGGTGATACGCAGTATTTT.

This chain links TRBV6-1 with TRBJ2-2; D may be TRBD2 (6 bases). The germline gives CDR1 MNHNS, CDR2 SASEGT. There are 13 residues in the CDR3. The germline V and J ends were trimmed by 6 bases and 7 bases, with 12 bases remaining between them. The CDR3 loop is CASRRLGIGELFF. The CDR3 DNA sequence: TGTGCCAGCAGGAGACTAGGAATCGGGGAGCTGTTTTTT.

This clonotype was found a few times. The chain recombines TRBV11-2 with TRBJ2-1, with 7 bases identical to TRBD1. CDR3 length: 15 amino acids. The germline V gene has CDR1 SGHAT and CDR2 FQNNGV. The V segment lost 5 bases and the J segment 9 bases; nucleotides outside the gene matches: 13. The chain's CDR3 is CASSARDRDLAEQFF. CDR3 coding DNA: TGTGCCAGCAGCGCCCGAGACAGGGATCTGGCTGAGCAGTTCTTC.

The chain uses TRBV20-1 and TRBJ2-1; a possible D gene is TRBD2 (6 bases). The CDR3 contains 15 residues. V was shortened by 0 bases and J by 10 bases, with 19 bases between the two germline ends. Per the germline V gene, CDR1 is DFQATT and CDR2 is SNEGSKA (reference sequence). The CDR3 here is CSARDLRVDGGEQFF. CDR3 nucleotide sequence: TGCAGTGCTAGAGATCTTCGGGTGGACGGAGGGGAGCAGTTCTTC.

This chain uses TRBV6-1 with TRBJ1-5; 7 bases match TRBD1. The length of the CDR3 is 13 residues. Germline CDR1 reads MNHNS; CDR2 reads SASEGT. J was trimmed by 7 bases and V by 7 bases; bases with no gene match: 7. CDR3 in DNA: TGTGCCAGCACCCAGGGGGTTTCGCAGCCCCAGCATTTT. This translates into CASTQGVSQPQHF.

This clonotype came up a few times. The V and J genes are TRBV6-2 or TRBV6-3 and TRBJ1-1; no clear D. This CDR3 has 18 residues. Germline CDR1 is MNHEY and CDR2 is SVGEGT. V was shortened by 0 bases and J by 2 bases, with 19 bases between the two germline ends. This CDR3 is CASSYSRATRESNTEAFF. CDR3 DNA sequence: TGTGCCAGCAGTTACTCAAGAGCGACACGGGAATCTAACACTGAAGCTTTCTTT.

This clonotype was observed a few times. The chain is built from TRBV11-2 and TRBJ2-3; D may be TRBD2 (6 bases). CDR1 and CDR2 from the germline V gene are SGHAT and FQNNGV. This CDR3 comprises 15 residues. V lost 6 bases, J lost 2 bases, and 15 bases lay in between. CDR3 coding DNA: TGTGCCAGCAGTAACCTAGCGACCCTCACAGATACGCAGTATTTT. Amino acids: CASSNLATLTDTQYF.

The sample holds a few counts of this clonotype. CDR3 in DNA: TGTGCCAGCAGCGTCGCCGGGACAGGGGTAGAGCAGTACTTC. Translating gives CASSVAGTGVEQYF. The chain combines TRBV9 with TRBJ2-7; 10 bases line up with TRBD1. The CDR3 extends over 14 amino acids. The junction had 6 bases not matched to a gene; V was cut back by 2 bases and J by 7 bases. In germline, CDR1 is SGDLS, CDR2 YYNGEE.

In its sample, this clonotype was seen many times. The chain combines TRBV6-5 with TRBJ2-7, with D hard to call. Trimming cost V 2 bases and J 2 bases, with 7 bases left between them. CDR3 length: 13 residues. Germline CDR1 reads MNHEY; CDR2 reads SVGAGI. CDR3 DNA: TGTGCCAGCAGTTACGACGGAGCCTACGAGCAGTACTTC. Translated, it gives CASSYDGAYEQYF.